This entry is about one TCR beta chain. Its target is not known. Via MiXCR, TCRdb re-called the reads, giving one row per CDR3 protein. The sample consists of 90,000 to 110,000 distinct CDR3 sequences, 25% to 30% of them appearing once. The data derive from a study of T cell repertoires in cytomegalovirus infection. Across the whole study: Recently identified HLA-C-restricted CMV epitopes were used, and well-studied HLA-B-restricted CMV epitopes were used as well. Through public TCR beta signatures, both CMV infection and matching HLA type were indicated. General study findings and limits: Identification of carriers of CMV plus the relevant HLA was performed using cumulative public TCR beta family frequency. There were HLA-C-restricted CMV-specific TCR beta clonotypes dominating the ex vivo response.

The junction had 10 bases not matched to a gene; V was cut back by 5 bases and J by 5 bases. The germline CDR1 and CDR2 sequences are SGHVT and SQSDAQ. The CDR3 length is 15 residues. This TCR came from a human donor in good health (CMV status not recorded). Some clones in this sample may be carry-over from other donors' samples. The specimen was CD8+ T cells from cultured PBMCs, collected from culture after CMV antigen stimulation. This rearrangement joins TRBV7-4 to TRBJ1-1; 8 bases align to TRBD1. Here the CDR3 DNA reads TGTGCCAGCAGCGACGGACAGGGTTTAAGGACTGAAGCTTTCTTT. Amino acids: CASSDGQGLRTEAFF.